This T cell receptor beta chain comes out of a study of shared clonotypes between healthy human individuals. Overall study results and limits: Sequencing depth was expected to affect clonotype sharing among donors.

CDR1 and CDR2 (germline): SEHNR, FQNEAQ (reference sequence). V gave up 6 bases and J gave up 6 bases; unmatched junction bases: 1. This CDR3 has 12 amino acids. Generated by immunoSEQ multiplex PCR, the TCRdb table keeps only in-frame clones and is missing some. This table holds about 2.5 million clones, about 90% found once. Of note for this clone: Its antigen is still unknown.

This TCR was recovered from a man younger than 30 in good health. Some clones in this sample may be carry-over from other donors' samples. Sequenced input: naive CD4+ T cells from PBMCs. Sample subset: CD45RA+ positively selected. The chain combines TRBV7-9 with TRBJ1-5; the match to TRBD1 covers 8 bases. The CDR3 protein is CASSTGGQPQHF. CDR3 in DNA: TGTGCCAGCAGTACAGGGGGTCAGCCCCAGCATTTT.